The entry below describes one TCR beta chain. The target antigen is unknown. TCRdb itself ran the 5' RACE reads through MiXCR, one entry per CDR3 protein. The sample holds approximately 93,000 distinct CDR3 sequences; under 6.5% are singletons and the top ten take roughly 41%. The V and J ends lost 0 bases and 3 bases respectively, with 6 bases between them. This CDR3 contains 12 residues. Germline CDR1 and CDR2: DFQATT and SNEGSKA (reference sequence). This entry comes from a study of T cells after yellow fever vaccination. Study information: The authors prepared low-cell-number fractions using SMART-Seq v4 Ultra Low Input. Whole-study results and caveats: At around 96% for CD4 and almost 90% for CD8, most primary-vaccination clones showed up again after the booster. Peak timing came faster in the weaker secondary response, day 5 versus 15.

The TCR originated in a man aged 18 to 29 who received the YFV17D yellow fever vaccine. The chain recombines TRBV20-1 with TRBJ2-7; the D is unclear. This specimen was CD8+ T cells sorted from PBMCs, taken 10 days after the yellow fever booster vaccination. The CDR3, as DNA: TGCAGTGCTAGAGATCGGTACTACGAGCAGTACTTC. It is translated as CSARDRYYEQYF.